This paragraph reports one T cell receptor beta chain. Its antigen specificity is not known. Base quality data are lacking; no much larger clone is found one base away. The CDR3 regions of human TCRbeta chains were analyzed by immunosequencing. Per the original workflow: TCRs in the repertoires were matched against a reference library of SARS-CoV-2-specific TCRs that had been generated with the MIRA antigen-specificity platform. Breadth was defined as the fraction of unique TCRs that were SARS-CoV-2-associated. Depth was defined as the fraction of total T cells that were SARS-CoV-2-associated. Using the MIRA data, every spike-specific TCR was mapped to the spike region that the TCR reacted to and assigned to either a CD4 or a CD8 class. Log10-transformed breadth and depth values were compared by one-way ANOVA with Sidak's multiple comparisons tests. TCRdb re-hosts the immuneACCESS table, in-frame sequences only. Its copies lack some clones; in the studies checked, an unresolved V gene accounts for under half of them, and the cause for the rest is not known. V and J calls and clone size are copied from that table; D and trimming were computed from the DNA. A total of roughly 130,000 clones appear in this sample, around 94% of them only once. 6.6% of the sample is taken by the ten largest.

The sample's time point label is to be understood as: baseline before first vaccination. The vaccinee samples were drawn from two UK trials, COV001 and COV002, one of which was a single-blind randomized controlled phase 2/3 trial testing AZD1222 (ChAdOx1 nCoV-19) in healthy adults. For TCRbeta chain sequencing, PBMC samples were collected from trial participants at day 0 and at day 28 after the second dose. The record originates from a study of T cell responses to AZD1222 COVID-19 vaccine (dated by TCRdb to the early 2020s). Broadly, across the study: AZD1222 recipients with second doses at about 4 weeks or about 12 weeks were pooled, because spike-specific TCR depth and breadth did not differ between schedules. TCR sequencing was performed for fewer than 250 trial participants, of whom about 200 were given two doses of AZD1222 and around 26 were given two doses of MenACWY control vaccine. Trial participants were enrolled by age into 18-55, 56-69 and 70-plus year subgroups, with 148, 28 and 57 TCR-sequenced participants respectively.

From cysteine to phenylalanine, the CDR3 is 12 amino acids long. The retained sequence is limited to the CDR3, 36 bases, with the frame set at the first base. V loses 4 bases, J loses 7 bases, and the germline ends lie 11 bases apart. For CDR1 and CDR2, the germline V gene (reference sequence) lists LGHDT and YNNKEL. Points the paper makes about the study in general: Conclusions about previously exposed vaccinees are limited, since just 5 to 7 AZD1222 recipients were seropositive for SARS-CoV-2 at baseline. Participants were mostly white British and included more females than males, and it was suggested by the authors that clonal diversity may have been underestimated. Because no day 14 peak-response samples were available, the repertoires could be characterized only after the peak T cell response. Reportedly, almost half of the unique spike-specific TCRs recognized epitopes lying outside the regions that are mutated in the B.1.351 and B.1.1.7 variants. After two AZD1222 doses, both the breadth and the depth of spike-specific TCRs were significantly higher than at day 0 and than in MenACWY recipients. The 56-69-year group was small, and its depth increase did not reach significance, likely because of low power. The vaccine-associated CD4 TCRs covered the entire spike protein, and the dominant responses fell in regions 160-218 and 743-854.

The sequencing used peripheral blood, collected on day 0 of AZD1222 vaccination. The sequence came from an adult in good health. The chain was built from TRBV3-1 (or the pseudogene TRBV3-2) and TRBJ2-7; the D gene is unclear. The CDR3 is CASSPPLGEQYF. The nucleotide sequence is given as TGTGCCAGCAGCCCACCGTTGGGGGAGCAGTACTTC.